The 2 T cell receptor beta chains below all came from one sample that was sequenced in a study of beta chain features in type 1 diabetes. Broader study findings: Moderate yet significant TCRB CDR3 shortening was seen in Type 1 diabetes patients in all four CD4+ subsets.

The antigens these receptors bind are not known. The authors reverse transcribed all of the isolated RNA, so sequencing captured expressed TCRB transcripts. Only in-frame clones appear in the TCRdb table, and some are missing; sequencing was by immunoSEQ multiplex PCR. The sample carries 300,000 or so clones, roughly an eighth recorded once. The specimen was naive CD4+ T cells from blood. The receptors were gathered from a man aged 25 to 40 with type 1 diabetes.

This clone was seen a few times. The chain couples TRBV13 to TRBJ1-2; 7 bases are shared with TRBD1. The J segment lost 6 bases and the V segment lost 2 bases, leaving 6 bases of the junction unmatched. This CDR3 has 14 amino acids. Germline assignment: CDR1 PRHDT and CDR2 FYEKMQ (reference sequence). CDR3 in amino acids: CASSLRTGYDGYTF. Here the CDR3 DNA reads TGTGCCAGCAGCTTACGGACAGGATACGATGGCTACACCTTC. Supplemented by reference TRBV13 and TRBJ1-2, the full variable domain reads AAGVIQSPRHLIKEKRETATLKCYPIPRHDTVYWYQQGPGQDPQFLISFYEKMQSDKGSIPDRFSAQQFSDYHSELNMSSLELGDSALYFCASSLRTGYDGYTFGSGTRLTVV.

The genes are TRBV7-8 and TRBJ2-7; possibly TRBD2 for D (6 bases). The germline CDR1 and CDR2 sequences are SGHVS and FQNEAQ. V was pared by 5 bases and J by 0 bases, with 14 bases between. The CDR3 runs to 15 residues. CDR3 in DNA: TGTGCCAGCAGCCCCTGGAGGGGTACCTCCTACGAGCAGTACTTC. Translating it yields CASSPWRGTSYEQYF. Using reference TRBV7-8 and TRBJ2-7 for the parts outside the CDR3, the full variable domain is GAGVSQSPRYKVAKRGQDVALRCDPISGHVSLFWYQQALGQGPEFLTYFQNEAQLDKSGLPSDRFFAERPEGSVSTLKIQRTQQEDSAVYLCASSPWRGTSYEQYFGPGTRLTVT.